Below, 21 T cell receptor beta chains from the same sample are listed, as sequenced in a study of technical replicates of blood from a few donors. Produced via immunoSEQ multiplex PCR; TCRdb's table is partial and in-frame only. Seen here are 75,000 to 80,000 clones, roughly 94% observed once, and the top ten hold around 0.37%. Sequencing was carried out using T cells isolated from PBMCs. The receptors shown here come from a human donor in good health.

The chain is built from TRBV9 and TRBJ1-5; 9 positions match TRBD1. Per germline, CDR1 SGDLS and CDR2 YYNGEE. This CDR3 spans 14 amino acids. The ends lost 3 bases at V and 4 bases at J; junction bases unmatched: 2. The CDR3 DNA sequence: TGTGCCAGCAGCGCGACAGGGGGTAATCAGCCCCAGCATTTT. As protein: CASSATGGNQPQHF. The full variable domain, in which reference TRBV9 and TRBJ1-5 provide the parts outside the CDR3, is DSGVTQTPKHLITATGQRVTLRCSPRSGDLSVYWYQQSLDQGLQFLIQYYNGEERAKGNILERFSAQQFPDLHSELNLSSLELGDSALYFCASSATGGNQPQHFGDGTRLSIL.

This chain joins TRBV18 and TRBJ1-2; 7 bases are a match to TRBD1. The CDR3 extends over 14 amino acids. The V segment lost 2 bases and the J segment 7 bases; nucleotides outside the gene matches: 7. Germline V lookup: CDR1 KGHSH, CDR2 LQKENI. The CDR3 nucleotides are TGTGCCAGCTCACCAGGACAGGAAGACGGTGGCTACACCTTC. This encodes CASSPGQEDGGYTF. Looking up the rest from reference TRBV18 and TRBJ1-2 gives the full variable domain: NAGVMQNPRHLVRRRGQEARLRCSPMKGHSHVYWYRQLPEEGLKFMVYLQKENIIDESGMPKERFSAEFPKEGPSILRIQQVVRGDSAAYFCASSPGQEDGGYTFGSGTRLTVV.

The V and J genes are TRBV5-1 and TRBJ2-3, with 8 nucleotides matching TRBD2. The V segment lost 0 bases and the J segment 2 bases; nucleotides outside the gene matches: 5. The CDR3 runs 16 residues. Germline V gives CDR1 SGHRS, CDR2 YFSETQ. CDR3 protein: CASSLGPSGLTDTQYF. CDR3 DNA: TGCGCCAGCAGCTTGGGTCCTAGCGGGCTCACAGATACGCAGTATTTT.

The rearrangement uses TRBV11-2 and TRBJ2-5, with TRBD2 identical over 14 bases. V gave up 2 bases and J gave up 3 bases; unmatched junction bases: 5. The CDR3 is 17 amino acids. The germline CDR1 and CDR2 sequences are SGHAT and FQNNGV. The CDR3, as DNA: TGTGCCAGCAGCTTACCCGAGGGACTAGCGGGAGAAGAGACCCAGTACTTC. This translates into CASSLPEGLAGEETQYF.

The chain carries TRBV7-8 and TRBJ1-2; 7 nucleotides match TRBD1. Germline V gene lookup returns CDR1 SGHVS and CDR2 FQNEAQ. Trimming took 8 bases from V and 4 from J; bases not matched to a gene: 7. The CDR3 length is 13 residues. CDR3 protein: CASGPTGSYGYTF. For the CDR3, the DNA is TGTGCCAGCGGGCCGACAGGGTCCTATGGCTACACCTTC.

This clone was found once. The chain combines TRBV9 with TRBJ1-3; D not certain. The germline gives CDR1 SGDLS, CDR2 YYNGEE. The V and J ends lost 0 bases and 0 bases respectively, with 13 bases between them. The CDR3 extends over 17 amino acids. CDR3 nucleotides: TGTGCCAGCAGCGTAGTCGAGGTCGCGGTCTCTGGAAACACCATATATTTT. The encoded protein is CASSVVEVAVSGNTIYF.

The chain uses TRBV30 and TRBJ2-3; no reliable D call. The germline V gene has CDR1 GTSNPN and CDR2 SVGIG (reference sequence). Deletions cut 1 base from V and 2 bases from J, with 10 bases between. The CDR3 length is 14 residues. The CDR3 is CAWSGFWATDTQYF. In DNA, the CDR3 is TGTGCCTGGAGTGGTTTCTGGGCCACAGATACGCAGTATTTT.

V usage is TRBV4-1 and J usage is TRBJ2-1; D perhaps matches TRBD2 (5 bases). Looked up from germline, CDR1 is MGHRA and CDR2 is YSYEKL. The CDR3 spans 14 residues. V dropped 4 bases and J dropped 4 bases, with 11 bases sitting between them. The CDR3 spells CASSLEERYNEQFF. In DNA, the CDR3 is TGCGCCAGCAGCCTGGAGGAACGGTACAATGAGCAGTTCTTC.

The V gene is TRBV2, the J gene TRBJ2-1, with 13 bases identical to TRBD2. The CDR3 is 20 residues long. The V and J ends lost 2 bases and 0 bases, in that order; junction bases with no gene match: 10. CDR1 and CDR2 from the germline V gene are SNHLY and FYNNEI. The CDR3 DNA follows: TGTGCCAGCAGTGAACTTGTGGGACTAGCGGGAACCAGCTCCTACAATGAGCAGTTCTTC. This encodes CASSELVGLAGTSSYNEQFF. Supplemented by reference TRBV2 and TRBJ2-1, the full variable domain reads EPEVTQTPSHQVTQMGQEVILRCVPISNHLYFYWYRQILGQKVEFLVSFYNNEISEKSEIFDDQFSVERPDGSNFTLKIRSTKLEDSAMYFCASSELVGLAGTSSYNEQFFGPGTRLTVL.

The J gene is TRBJ2-7, the V gene TRBV10-2; weak D call: TRBD1 (5 bases). The CDR3 contains 13 residues. Germline CDR1 and CDR2: WSHSY and SAAADI. Deletions cut 2 bases from V and 6 bases from J, with 11 bases between. This CDR3 reads CASSEGDRPEQYF. The CDR3 nucleotides are TGCGCCAGCAGTGAGGGCGACAGACCCGAGCAGTACTTC.

The chain uses TRBV6-1 and TRBJ1-3; TRBD1 might be the D (5 bases). Per germline, CDR1 MNHNS and CDR2 SASEGT. The CDR3 has 12 amino acids. The germline V and J ends were trimmed by 3 bases and 8 bases, with 8 bases remaining between them. The CDR3 reads CASSEQGYTIYF. In DNA, the CDR3 is TGTGCCAGCAGTGAGCAGGGCTACACCATATATTTT.

The V gene is TRBV9, the J gene TRBJ2-3; D ambiguous. The CDR3 spans 13 residues. The V gene lost 2 bases and the J gene lost 0 bases, with 4 bases spanning the gap. The germline V gene has CDR1 SGDLS and CDR2 YYNGEE. CDR3 nucleotides: TGTGCCAGCAGCGTCGTTAGCACAGATACGCAGTATTTT. Translation gives CASSVVSTDTQYF.

The chain recombines TRBV19 with TRBJ2-7; possibly TRBD2 for D (6 bases). In germline, CDR1 is LNHDA, CDR2 SQIVND (reference sequence). V was pared by 7 bases and J by 4 bases, with 14 bases between. The CDR3 sequence is 13 residues long. The CDR3 region has the DNA TGTGCCAGTACTGCAGTGGGGGGTTACGAGCAGTACTTC. Protein product: CASTAVGGYEQYF.

This clone was picked up one time. The gene calls are TRBV29-1 and TRBJ1-2, with D tentatively TRBD1 (5 bases). The germline gives CDR1 SQVTM, CDR2 ANQGSEA. The CDR3 has 15 amino acids. Trimming took off 6 bases at V and 0 bases at J, with 17 bases between the two ends. The chain's CDR3 is CSVSHGGTSNYGYTF. For the CDR3, the DNA is TGCAGCGTCTCCCACGGGGGTACTTCTAACTATGGCTACACCTTC.

The chain employs TRBV18 and TRBJ1-4; unclear D gene. This CDR3 spans 17 amino acids. CDR1 is KGHSH and CDR2 is LQKENI in the germline V gene. V was shortened by 0 bases and J by 0 bases, with 11 bases between the two germline ends. The CDR3: CASSPPKERATNEKLFF. Here the CDR3 DNA reads TGTGCCAGCTCACCACCTAAGGAGAGAGCAACTAATGAAAAACTGTTTTTT.

The rearrangement uses TRBV9 and TRBJ1-5; a possible D gene is TRBD1 (5 bases). This CDR3 has 14 amino acids. Germline V lookup: CDR1 SGDLS, CDR2 YYNGEE. With 3 bases removed from V and 4 bases from J, the gap between germline ends came to 11 bases. The CDR3: CASSGGTGNQPQHF. CDR3 bases: TGTGCCAGCAGCGGCGGGACCGGGAATCAGCCCCAGCATTTT.

This clone was seen only a few times. V is TRBV30 and J is TRBJ1-4; D remains ambiguous. From germline, CDR1 is GTSNPN and CDR2 SVGIG (reference sequence). Deletions cut 0 bases from V and 4 bases from J, with 9 bases between. CDR3 length: 14 residues. CDR3 sequence: CAWSVPGFNEKLFF. In DNA form, the CDR3 reads TGTGCCTGGAGTGTACCCGGTTTTAATGAAAAACTGTTTTTT. Based on the CDR3 plus reference TRBV30 and TRBJ1-4, the full variable domain is SQTIHQWPATLVQPVGSPLSLECTVEGTSNPNLYWYRQAAGRGLQLLFYSVGIGQISSEVPQNLSASRPQDRQFILSSKKLLLSDSGFYLCAWSVPGFNEKLFFGSGTQLSVL.

The chain is built from TRBV19 and TRBJ1-1; D is possibly TRBD1 (6 bases). The CDR3 extends over 14 amino acids. Looked up from germline, CDR1 is LNHDA and CDR2 is SQIVND (reference sequence). V lost 3 bases and J lost 6, with 14 bases in between. CDR3 loop: CASSIRGRTAEAFF. In nucleotides, the CDR3 is TGTGCCAGTAGTATCAGGGGTCGTACGGCTGAAGCTTTCTTT. Drawing the rest from reference TRBV19 and TRBJ1-1, the complete variable domain is DGGITQSPKYLFRKEGQNVTLSCEQNLNHDAMYWYRQDPGQGLRLIYYSQIVNDFQKGDIAEGYSVSREKKESFPLTVTSAQKNPTAFYLCASSIRGRTAEAFFGQGTRLTVV.

The V gene is TRBV28, the J gene TRBJ2-7, with D possibly TRBD1 on 5 matching bases. The length of the CDR3 is 13 residues. Germline loops: CDR1 MDHEN, CDR2 SYDVKM. Trimming stripped 3 bases from V and 2 bases from J, with 8 bases between. The CDR3 sequence is CASSLDNPYEQYF. The CDR3 coding sequence is TGTGCCAGCAGTTTGGACAACCCCTACGAGCAGTACTTC.

The CDR3 DNA follows: TGTGCCAGCAGCTTGCGGGGAATAGGTACTGAAGCTTTCTTT. Protein: CASSLRGIGTEAFF. The chain employs TRBV5-8 and TRBJ1-1, with D uncertain. CDR1 is SGHTS and CDR2 is YDEGEE in the germline V gene. Deletions cut 1 base from V and 5 bases from J, with 12 bases between. The CDR3 has 14 residues.

This clone was detected once. The genes are TRBV7-6 and TRBJ2-3; perhaps TRBD2 as D (6 bases). CDR1 is SGHVS and CDR2 is FNYEAQ in the germline V gene. Deletions cut 6 bases from V and 0 bases from J, with 25 bases between. This CDR3 spans 19 amino acids. The chain's CDR3 is CASSLTVGEAIISTDTQYF. DNA for the CDR3: TGTGCCAGCAGTCTGACTGTGGGGGAGGCCATAATTAGCACAGATACGCAGTATTTT.